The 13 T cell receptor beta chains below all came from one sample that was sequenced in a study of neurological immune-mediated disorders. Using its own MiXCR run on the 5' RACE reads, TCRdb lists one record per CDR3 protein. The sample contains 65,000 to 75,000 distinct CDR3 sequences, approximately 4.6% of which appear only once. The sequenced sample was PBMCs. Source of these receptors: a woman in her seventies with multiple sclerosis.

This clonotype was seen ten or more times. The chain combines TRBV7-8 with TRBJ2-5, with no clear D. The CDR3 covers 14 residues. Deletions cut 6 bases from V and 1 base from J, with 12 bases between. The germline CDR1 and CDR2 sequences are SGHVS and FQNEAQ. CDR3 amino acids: CASSLRQPQETQYF. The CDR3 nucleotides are TGTGCCAGCAGTCTGCGGCAACCCCAAGAGACCCAGTACTTC.

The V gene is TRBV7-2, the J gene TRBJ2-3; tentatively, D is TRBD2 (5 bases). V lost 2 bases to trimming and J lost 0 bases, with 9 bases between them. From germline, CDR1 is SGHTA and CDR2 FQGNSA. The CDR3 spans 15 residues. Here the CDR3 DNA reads TGTGCCAGCAGCTTACCCGGGGTTAGCACAGATACGCAGTATTTT. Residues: CASSLPGVSTDTQYF.

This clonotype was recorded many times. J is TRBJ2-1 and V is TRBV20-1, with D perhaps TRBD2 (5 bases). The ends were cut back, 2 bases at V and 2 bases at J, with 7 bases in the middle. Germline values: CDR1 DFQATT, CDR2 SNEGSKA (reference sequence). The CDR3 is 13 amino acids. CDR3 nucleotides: TGCAGTGCTAGAAGCGGAACCTACAATGAGCAGTTCTTC. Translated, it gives CSARSGTYNEQFF.

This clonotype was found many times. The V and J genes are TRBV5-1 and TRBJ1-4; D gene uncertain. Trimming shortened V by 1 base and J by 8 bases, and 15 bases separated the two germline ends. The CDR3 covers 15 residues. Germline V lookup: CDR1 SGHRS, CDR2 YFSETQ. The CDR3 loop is CASSLSGPAREKLFF. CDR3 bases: TGCGCCAGCAGCTTGTCCGGGCCGGCAAGGGAAAAACTGTTTTTT.

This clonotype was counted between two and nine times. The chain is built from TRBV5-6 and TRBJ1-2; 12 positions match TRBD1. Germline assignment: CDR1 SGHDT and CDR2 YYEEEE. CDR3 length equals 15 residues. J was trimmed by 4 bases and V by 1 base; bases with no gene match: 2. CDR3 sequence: CASSLPGQGAYGYTF. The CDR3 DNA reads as TGTGCCAGCAGCTTGCCGGGACAGGGGGCCTATGGCTACACCTTC.

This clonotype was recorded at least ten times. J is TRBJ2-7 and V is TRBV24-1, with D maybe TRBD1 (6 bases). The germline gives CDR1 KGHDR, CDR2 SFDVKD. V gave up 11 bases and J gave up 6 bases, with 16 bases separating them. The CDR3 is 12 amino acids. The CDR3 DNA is TGTGCCAAAACGGGACATTCCGCCGAGCAGTACTTC. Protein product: CAKTGHSAEQYF.

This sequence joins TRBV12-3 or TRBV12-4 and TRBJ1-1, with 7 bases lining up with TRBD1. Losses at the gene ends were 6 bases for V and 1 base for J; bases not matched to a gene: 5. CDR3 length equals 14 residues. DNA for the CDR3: TGTGCCAGCAGAAAGAACAGGGGGAACACTGAAGCTTTCTTT. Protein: CASRKNRGNTEAFF.

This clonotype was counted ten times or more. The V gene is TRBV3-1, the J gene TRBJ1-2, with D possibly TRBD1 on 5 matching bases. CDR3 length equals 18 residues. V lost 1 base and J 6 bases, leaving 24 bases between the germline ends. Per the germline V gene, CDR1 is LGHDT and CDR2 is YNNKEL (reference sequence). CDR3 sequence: CASSQVNPGTPESDGYTF. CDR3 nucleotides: TGTGCCAGCAGCCAAGTTAATCCCGGGACTCCCGAGAGCGATGGCTACACCTTC.

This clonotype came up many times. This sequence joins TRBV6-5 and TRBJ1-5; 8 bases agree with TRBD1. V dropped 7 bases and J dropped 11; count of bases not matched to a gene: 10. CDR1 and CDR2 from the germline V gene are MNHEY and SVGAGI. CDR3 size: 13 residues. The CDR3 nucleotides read TGTGCCAGCACCCAACGACAGGGGATGACCCAGCATTTT. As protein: CASTQRQGMTQHF.

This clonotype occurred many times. CDR3: CSASSQGWNSPLHF. The CDR3 nucleotides are TGCAGTGCTAGCAGCCAGGGGTGGAATTCACCCCTCCACTTT. The chain links TRBV20-1 to TRBJ1-6; D perhaps matches TRBD1 (6 bases). V lost 3 bases and J 7 bases, leaving 13 bases between the germline ends. The CDR3 runs to 14 residues. Looked up from germline, CDR1 is DFQATT and CDR2 is SNEGSKA (reference sequence).

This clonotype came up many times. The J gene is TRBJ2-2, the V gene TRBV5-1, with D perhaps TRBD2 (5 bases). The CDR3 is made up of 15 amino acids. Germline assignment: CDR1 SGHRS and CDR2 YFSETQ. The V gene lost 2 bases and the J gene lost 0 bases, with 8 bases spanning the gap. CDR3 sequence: CASSLAAANTGELFF. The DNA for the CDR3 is TGCGCCAGCAGCTTAGCGGCGGCGAACACCGGGGAGCTGTTTTTT.

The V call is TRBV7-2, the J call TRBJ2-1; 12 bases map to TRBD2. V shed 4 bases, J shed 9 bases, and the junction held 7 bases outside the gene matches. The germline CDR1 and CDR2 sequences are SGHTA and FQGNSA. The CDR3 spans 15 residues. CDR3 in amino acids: CASSSSSGRAVEQFF. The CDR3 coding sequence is TGTGCCAGCAGCTCCTCTAGCGGGAGGGCCGTTGAGCAGTTCTTC.

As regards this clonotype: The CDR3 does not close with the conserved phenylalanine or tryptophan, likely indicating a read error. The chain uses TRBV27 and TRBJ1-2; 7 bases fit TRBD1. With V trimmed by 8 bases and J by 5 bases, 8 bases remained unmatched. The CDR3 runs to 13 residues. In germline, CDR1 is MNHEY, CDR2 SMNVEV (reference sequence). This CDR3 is CASGSTGTYGYTN. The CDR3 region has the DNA TGTGCCAGCGGTTCGACAGGGACTTATGGCTACACCAAC.